The rows below give T cell receptor beta chains drawn from one sample of a study of beta chain features in type 1 diabetes. Assay: immunoSEQ multiplex PCR; the TCRdb copy retains only in-frame clones and omits some. The sample lists 30,000 to 40,000 clones; around 60% were seen once. Source material: Tregs from blood. These receptors were collected from a woman aged 25-40 years in good health. CDR3s include the opening cysteine and the closing phenylalanine or tryptophan. The order of the fields is J gene, D gene, V gene, clone size, CDR3 protein, CDR3 DNA. The D gene is left open where the match is weak. Expanded clones are given a class, and other clones once, few, many or no size at all.

>TRBJ2-1|TRBD2|TRBV5-4|NA
CASSFTASGYNEQFF
TGTGCCAGCAGCTTTACGGCTAGCGGTTACAATGAGCAGTTCTTC
>TRBJ2-1|TRBD2|TRBV30|NA
CAWSGLAVYNEQFF
TGTGCCTGGAGTGGGCTAGCGGTGTACAATGAGCAGTTCTTC
>TRBJ2-6|TRBD2|TRBV9|NA
CASSERGDRNSGANVLTF
TGTGCCAGCAGCGAGCGGGGGGACAGAAACTCTGGGGCCAACGTCCTGACTTTC
>TRBJ2-2|NA|TRBV6-6|few
CASSSLGQANTGELFF
TGTGCCAGCAGTTCTCTCGGACAAGCTAACACCGGGGAGCTGTTTTTT
>TRBJ2-1|TRBD2|TRBV7-9|NA
CASSSDGTSGIGEQFF
TGTGCCAGCAGCTCCGATGGGACTAGCGGGATTGGTGAGCAGTTCTTC
>TRBJ1-2|NA|TRBV29-1|few
CSVRRGEKGYTF
TGCAGCGTTCGCAGGGGAGAAAAGGGCTACACCTTC
>TRBJ1-3|NA|TRBV7-9|NA
CASSLSQSGNTIYF
TGTGCCAGCAGCTTATCCCAATCCGGAAACACCATATATTTT
>TRBJ1-4|TRBD1|TRBV28|NA
CASSGMGQAREKLFF
TGTGCCAGCAGTGGGATGGGACAGGCCCGGGAAAAACTGTTTTTT
>TRBJ1-1|NA|TRBV29-1|few
CSVALYFEAFF
TGCAGCGTTGCCCTCTATTTTGAAGCTTTCTTT
>TRBJ1-1|NA|TRBV13|few
CASSSLRGTEAFF
TGTGCCAGCAGCTCCCTACGGGGGACTGAAGCTTTCTTT
>TRBJ2-7|NA|TRBV21-1|NA
CASSKGTGVYF
TGTGCCAGCAGCAAAGGGACAGGGGTGTACTTC
>TRBJ2-3|TRBD2|TRBV28|NA
CASKGASGRGGTDTQYF
TGTGCCAGCAAGGGGGCTAGCGGGAGAGGAGGCACAGATACGCAGTATTTT
>TRBJ2-7|TRBD1|TRBV7-2|few
CASSPHSFRDRAYEQYF
TGTGCCAGCAGCCCGCACTCCTTCCGGGACAGGGCCTACGAGCAGTACTTC
>TRBJ2-7|TRBD2|TRBV27|NA
CASSRPGLAVYEQYF
TGTGCCAGCAGCCGCCCGGGACTAGCGGTCTACGAGCAGTACTTC
>TRBJ2-1|TRBD1|TRBV7-9|few
CASSKGQGFNEQFF
TGTGCCAGCAGCAAGGGACAGGGTTTCAATGAGCAGTTCTTC
>TRBJ2-7|TRBD2|TRBV7-2|NA
CASGYSGGPTYEQYF
TGTGCCAGCGGGTACTCGGGGGGTCCAACCTACGAGCAGTACTTC
>TRBJ2-1|TRBD2|TRBV9|NA
CASSVSGRGPYNEQFF
TGTGCCAGCAGCGTTAGCGGGAGGGGACCCTACAATGAGCAGTTCTTC
>TRBJ2-2|TRBD2|TRBV6-6|few
CASSGTSGRGVGELFF
TGTGCCAGCAGTGGGACTAGCGGGAGGGGGGTAGGGGAGCTGTTTTTT
>TRBJ2-1|TRBD2|TRBV19|NA
CASRRTSGMGGYNEQFF
TGTGCCAGCAGGAGGACTAGCGGGATGGGCGGCTACAATGAGCAGTTCTTC
>TRBJ1-3|NA|TRBV18|NA
CASSPGADGNTIYF
TGTGCCAGCTCACCAGGGGCGGATGGAAACACCATATATTTT
>TRBJ2-7|NA|TRBV11-2|NA
CASSYLRGEQYF
TGTGCCAGCAGCTACCTTAGGGGCGAGCAGTACTTC
>TRBJ2-3|NA|TRBV7-2|NA
CASSLDPRLADTQYF
TGTGCCAGCAGCTTAGATCCGCGGTTAGCAGATACGCAGTATTTT
>TRBJ2-7|NA|TRBV5-4|NA
CASSSQRGFSYEQYF
TGTGCCAGCAGCTCCCAAAGAGGTTTTTCTTACGAGCAGTACTTC
>TRBJ2-5|NA|TRBV11-2|once
CASSMSQETQYF
TGTGCCAGCAGCATGAGCCAAGAGACCCAGTACTTC
>TRBJ2-7|TRBD1|TRBV18|few
CASSLLPGQGEYEQYF
TGTGCCAGCTCACTACTACCGGGACAGGGAGAATACGAGCAGTACTTC
>TRBJ1-4|NA|TRBV2|few
CASSVRQTFNEKLFF
TGTGCCAGCAGCGTACGACAGACCTTCAATGAAAAACTGTTTTTT
>TRBJ2-6|NA|TRBV7-2|few
CASSFTGLSGANVLTF
TGTGCCAGCAGCTTTACAGGTCTCTCCGGGGCCAACGTCCTGACTTTC
>TRBJ2-1|NA|TRBV7-9|NA
CASSFWRLSYNEQFF
TGTGCCAGCAGCTTCTGGCGGCTATCCTACAATGAGCAGTTCTTC
>TRBJ2-1|NA|TRBV4-3|NA
CASSQDGGRGPYNEQFF
TGCGCCAGCAGCCAAGATGGGGGGAGAGGCCCCTACAATGAGCAGTTCTTC
>TRBJ1-1|NA|TRBV29-1|few
CSVVPRSTEAFF
TGCAGCGTTGTTCCGAGGAGTACTGAAGCTTTCTTT
>TRBJ2-1|NA|TRBV14|NA
CASSQSSRYNEQFF
TGTGCCAGCAGCCAATCGTCCAGGTACAATGAGCAGTTCTTC
>TRBJ1-2|NA|TRBV7-2|NA
CASRQNPNYGYTF
TGTGCCAGCAGACAGAATCCTAACTATGGCTACACCTTC
>TRBJ1-1|NA|TRBV4-2|few
CASSLTWGVNTEAFF
TGTGCCAGCAGCCTAACTTGGGGGGTGAACACTGAAGCTTTCTTT
>TRBJ1-1|NA|TRBV7-9|NA
CASSRTGHLNTEAFF
TGTGCCAGCAGCCGTACGGGACATCTGAACACTGAAGCTTTCTTT
>TRBJ2-7|TRBD1|TRBV6-5|NA
CASSVRDRANEQYF
TGTGCCAGCAGTGTCCGGGACAGGGCGAATGAGCAGTACTTC
>TRBJ1-2|NA|TRBV19|NA
CASTRGGANYGYTF
TGTGCCAGTACCCGGGGGGGAGCTAACTATGGCTACACCTTC
>TRBJ1-1|NA|TRBV30|NA
CAWKGLSRTEAFF
TGTGCCTGGAAGGGACTCTCGAGGACTGAAGCTTTCTTT
>TRBJ2-7|NA|TRBV5-1|few
CASSLGGGEQYF
TGCGCCAGCAGCTTGGGCGGTGGGGAGCAGTACTTC
>TRBJ2-7|NA|TRBV5-1|NA
CASSARGSYEQYF
TGCGCCAGCAGCGCCCGGGGCTCCTACGAGCAGTACTTC
>TRBJ2-1|TRBD2|TRBV6-5|NA
CASSSPGTSGSYEQFF
TGTGCCAGCAGTTCCCCCGGGACTAGCGGGAGCTATGAGCAGTTCTTC
>TRBJ1-2|TRBD1|TRBV7-6|NA
CASSSWLGQGPYGYTF
TGTGCCAGCAGCTCTTGGCTCGGACAGGGACCTTATGGCTACACCTTC
>TRBJ1-6|NA|TRBV6-1|NA
CAISGLGNSPLHF
TGTGCCATCTCGGGGTTAGGAAATTCACCCCTCCACTTT
>TRBJ2-3|NA|TRBV7-6|few
CASSLARRDTQYF
TGTGCCAGCAGCTTAGCGCGGCGAGATACGCAGTATTTT
>TRBJ2-1|NA|TRBV7-9|NA
CASSYSGYNEQFF
TGTGCCAGCAGCTATTCGGGCTACAATGAGCAGTTCTTC
>TRBJ2-4|NA|TRBV6-1|NA
CASSVLVSKNIQYF
TGTGCCAGCAGTGTACTAGTTTCCAAAAACATTCAGTACTTC
>TRBJ2-7|TRBD1|TRBV11-2|few
CASSLVDRVDFYEQYF
TGTGCCAGCAGCTTAGTGGACAGGGTGGATTTCTACGAGCAGTACTTC
>TRBJ2-4|TRBD2|TRBV19|NA
CASSITSGRLKNIQYF
TGTGCCAGTAGTATAACTAGCGGGAGACTCAAAAACATTCAGTACTTC
>TRBJ2-5|TRBD2|TRBV5-1|NA
CASSLRLAGEETQYF
TGCGCCAGCAGCTTAAGGCTAGCGGGAGAGGAGACCCAGTACTTC
>TRBJ1-1|TRBD1|TRBV18|few
CASSPGTGKTRNTEAFF
TGTGCCAGCTCACCAGGGACAGGGAAGACCAGGAACACTGAAGCTTTCTTT
>TRBJ2-7|TRBD2|TRBV7-9|few
CASSLEGLAYEQYF
TGTGCCAGCAGCTTAGAAGGACTAGCTTACGAGCAGTACTTC
>TRBJ2-1|TRBD2|TRBV27|few
CASRPLAGEVYNEQFF
TGTGCCAGCAGGCCTCTAGCGGGAGAGGTATACAATGAGCAGTTCTTC
>TRBJ1-2|TRBD1|TRBV7-9|few
CASSPSGTEGGYTF
TGTGCCAGCAGCCCCTCCGGGACAGAGGGTGGCTACACCTTC
>TRBJ2-5|NA|TRBV7-2|few
CASSVQGLGFGETQYF
TGTGCCAGCAGCGTGCAAGGCCTGGGCTTTGGCGAGACCCAGTACTTC